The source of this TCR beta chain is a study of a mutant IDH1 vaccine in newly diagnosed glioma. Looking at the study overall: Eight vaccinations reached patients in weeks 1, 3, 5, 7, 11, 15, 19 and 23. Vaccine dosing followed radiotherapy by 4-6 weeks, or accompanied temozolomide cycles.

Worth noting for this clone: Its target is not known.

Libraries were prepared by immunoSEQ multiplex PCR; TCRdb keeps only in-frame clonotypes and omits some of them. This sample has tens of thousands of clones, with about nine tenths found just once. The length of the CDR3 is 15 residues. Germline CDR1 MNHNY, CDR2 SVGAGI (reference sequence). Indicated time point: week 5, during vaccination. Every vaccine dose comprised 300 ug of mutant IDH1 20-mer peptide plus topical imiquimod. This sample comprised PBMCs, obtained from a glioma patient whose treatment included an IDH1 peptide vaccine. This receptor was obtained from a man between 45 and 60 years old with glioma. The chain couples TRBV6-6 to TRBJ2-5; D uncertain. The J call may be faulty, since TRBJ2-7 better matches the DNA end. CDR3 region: CASSPPEGNGYEQYF. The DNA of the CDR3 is TGTGCCAGCAGCCCCCCTGAAGGGAATGGCTACGAGCAGTACTTC.